The entry that follows covers one T cell receptor (beta chain) sequence. Its specificity is not known. V was cut by 5 bases and J by 1 base, with 9 bases left in between. Germline V gene sequence: CDR1 SGHTA, CDR2 FQGTGA. The CDR3 contains 15 residues. The data are from a study of T cell responses to AZD1222 COVID-19 vaccine. Overall study results and limits: Among AZD1222 vaccinees, only five or six were seropositive at baseline. Spike regions recognized by vaccine-associated CD4 TCRs spanned the protein, led by 160-218 and 743-854.

Only in-frame clones appear in the TCRdb table, and some are missing; sequencing was by immunoSEQ multiplex PCR. Of 90,000 to 150,000 clones in the sample, about 86% were seen once. V and J are TRBV7-3 and TRBJ2-6; D not certain. The TCR originated in an adult who received the AZD1222 COVID-19 vaccine. The sequencing here drew on peripheral blood, taken 28 days after the second AZD1222 dose. The CDR3 spells CASSQDSSGANVLTF. The CDR3 nucleotides are TGTGCCAGCAGCCAAGACTCGTCTGGGGCCAACGTCCTGACTTTC.